This TCR beta chain was observed in a study of shared clonotypes between healthy human individuals (dated by TCRdb to about 2020). Broadly, across the study: The cohort included three men and a couple of women between 18 and 49 years of age. For each donor, CD4 naive and CD4 memory were each run on three plates, CD8 naive on two plates, and CD8 memory on one plate. The study deeply sequenced blood TCR repertoires of five healthy adults to estimate repertoire size and the extent of clonotype sharing between individuals. To increase sequencing depth and limit assay-specific biases, different laboratories used diverse techniques to prepare libraries and sequence TCR repertoires. Leukapheresis yielded between about 0.94 and 9 billion PBMCs per donor. What the work shows at the level of the full study, not this receptor alone: Pairwise subsampling indicated that sequencing depth was expected to affect the degree of clonotype sharing among donors. Naive subsets generally had larger estimated clonotype richness than memory subsets. Even with the large sequencing depth, rarefaction of the sorted-subset datasets indicated that sequencing was incomplete. Only blood was sampled, and tissue TCR repertoires likely differ from those in blood. The small number of donors limited the genetic and exposure-history diversity represented. Across a handful of donors, roughly 5% of naive CD4, approximately 3.5% of naive CD8, about 2.3% of memory CD4, and 0.4% of memory CD8 clonotypes were shared. Higher generation probabilities were observed for clonotypes shared by all four sorted-subset donors than for non-shared clonotypes.

Of note for this clone: Its antigen has not been determined. Base qualities were left out, and no much larger clone turns up one base away.

The donors were healthy, HIV-negative adults with no recently reported acute infections or vaccinations. Every donor was a Caucasian adult residing in Nashville, Tennessee, USA. CD4+ T cells were enriched through magnetic negative selection, after which naive cells were positively selected on CD45RA and the remaining negative fraction served as the memory subset. After blood collection by leukapheresis, PBMCs were isolated using Ficoll-Histopaque density gradient centrifugation and then cryopreserved in the vapor phase of liquid nitrogen. Analytical flow cytometry was used to check the purity and quantity of each magnetically sorted T cell population. Genomic DNA was isolated from each sorted fraction and quantified by UV absorbance on a Nanodrop 2000c. TCR CDR3 regions were amplified from genomic DNA by multiplex PCR using the deep immunoSEQ assay. Extracted genomic DNA from each cell subset was distributed evenly across all wells of several immunoSEQ 96-well plates, and each plate was treated as a replicate. For sorted subsets, roughly 200 ng of genomic DNA, equivalent to 30,000 or so T cell genomes, went into each replicate PCR. Purified libraries were measured with a Qubit 3.0 fluorometer, size-checked on a Bioanalyzer 2100, and measured again with the KAPA Library Quantification kit. Every immunoSEQ 96-well plate was sequenced on a dedicated single-read 150-cycle Illumina NextSeq 550 flow cell. The authors' pipeline ran thus. Because only junctional sequences without quality scores were contained in the immunoSEQ output, filtering matching that applied to full-length reads could not be performed. Sequences were annotated with PyIR, a Python wrapper for IgBLAST v1.9, and V/J genes and CDR3 were assigned using IMGT germline references. Any read was removed if the V/J assignment was weak (E-value above 1e-6), the CDR3 was missing, or the read contained stop codons, out-of-frame junctions, or ambiguous translated residues. V3J clonotypes were defined by identical inferred V gene, J gene, and CDR3 amino acid sequence. The percentage overlap between two repertoires was calculated by dividing the number of shared unique clonotypes by the size of the smaller repertoire. Three approaches were used to assess repertoire richness: RTK rarefaction, the Chao1 estimator, and Recon v2.1 estimates of unobserved clonotypes. Generation probabilities were computed with OLGA for all TCRbeta clonotypes obtained by the gDNA method from several donors. TCRdb re-hosts the immuneACCESS table, in-frame sequences only. Its copies lack some clones; in the studies checked, an unresolved V gene accounts for under half of them, and the cause for the rest is not known. For V, J and clone size, that table is used; D and trimming come from the DNA. The sample table lists about 1.1 million clones, approximately 80% of them with a count of one. The ten largest clones take up roughly 0.62% of the sample.

From the cysteine up to the phenylalanine, the CDR3 has a length of 14 residues. The retained sequence is limited to the CDR3, 42 bases, with the frame set at the first base. A distance of 12 bases separates the germline ends of V and J, which lose 4 bases and 2 bases respectively. CDR1 and CDR2 (GTSNPN, SVGIG) derive from the germline V gene (reference sequence). The chain couples TRBV30 to TRBJ1-5; the D segment cannot be called with confidence. The sequencing input was memory CD4+ T cells from PBMCs. In the paper's terms, the cell subset or site label means: CD45RA-negative fraction. The clonotype originates from a man between 18 and 35 years old in good health. Some clones in this sample may be carry-over from other donors' samples. The DNA reads TGTGCCTGGACCACCGAGGTGGGCAATCAGCCCCAGCATTTT. Translated, it reads CAWTTEVGNQPQHF.